Following are 19 T cell receptor beta chains from one sample sequenced in a study of blood T cell repertoires in COVID-19. Sequencing used immunoSEQ multiplex PCR; TCRdb keeps in-frame clones, though not all of them. The profile covers 250,000 to 350,000 clones, with 70% to 90% appearing a single time and around 4.5% taken by the ten largest. Specimen: PBMCs or T cells enriched from blood (not recorded which). The origin of the receptors is a woman aged 25 to 39 who had recovered from COVID-19.

The V and J genes are TRBV4-1 and TRBJ1-1; D possibly corresponds to TRBD1 (5 bases). The CDR3 length is 15 residues. Trimming shortened V by 1 base and J by 5 bases, and 14 bases separated the two germline ends. Germline V CDR1 and CDR2: MGHRA, YSYEKL. DNA of the CDR3: TGCGCCAGCAGCCAAGGGGGCCTCGGAAGGACTGAAGCTTTCTTT. It translates to CASSQGGLGRTEAFF.

This sequence joins TRBV5-1 and TRBJ1-3; D unresolved. Trimming removed 4 bases at V and 4 bases at J, with 6 bases between. CDR1 and CDR2 (germline): SGHRS, YFSETQ. The CDR3 is 12 amino acids. CDR3 sequence reads: CASSRGGNTIYF. DNA for the CDR3: TGCGCCAGCAGCCGAGGCGGAAACACCATATATTTT. The full variable domain, completed using reference TRBV5-1 and TRBJ1-3, is KAGVTQTPRYLIKTRGQQVTLSCSPISGHRSVSWYQQTPGQGLQFLFEYFSETQRNKGNFPGRFSGRQFSNSRSEMNVSTLELGDSALYLCASSRGGNTIYFGEGSWLTVV.

The chain joins TRBV5-4 to TRBJ2-7; 9 bases line up with TRBD1. Germline V CDR1 and CDR2: SGHNT, YYREEE (reference sequence). The CDR3 runs 15 residues. J was trimmed by 3 bases and V by 3 bases; bases with no gene match: 7. Here the CDR3 DNA reads TGTGCCAGCAGCTCCCCGGGACAGGGTGACTACGAGCAGTACTTC. Translating it yields CASSSPGQGDYEQYF.

The table lists this clone with a few counts. The rearrangement uses TRBV3-1 (or the pseudogene TRBV3-2) and TRBJ2-6; TRBD1 is a possible D gene (5 bases). Germline V gene lookup returns CDR1 LGHDT and CDR2 YNNKEL (reference sequence). Trimming removed 4 bases from V and 4 bases from J, with 14 bases in between. This CDR3 has 16 amino acids. CDR3 sequence reads: CASSPSWGSGANVLTF. CDR3 DNA sequence: TGTGCCAGCAGCCCATCTTGGGGCTCCGGGGCCAACGTCCTGACTTTC.

The chain joins TRBV4-1 to TRBJ2-2, with 9 bases matching TRBD1. The V gene end was trimmed by 4 bases and the J gene end by 4 bases; junction bases not matched to a gene: 4. The CDR3 runs to 15 residues. CDR1 is MGHRA and CDR2 is YSYEKL in the germline V gene. The CDR3 protein is CASSLGQGTTGELFF. DNA for the CDR3: TGCGCCAGCAGCCTAGGACAGGGGACCACCGGGGAGCTGTTTTTT.

CDR3 in DNA: TGCGCCAGCAGCCGGGGCGGGGGAGTGAACACTGAAGCTTTCTTT. Residues: CASSRGGGVNTEAFF. The rearrangement links TRBV5-1 to TRBJ1-1, with a weak D call TRBD1 (5 bases). The CDR3 extends over 15 amino acids. Between the trimmed V and J ends, which lost 4 bases and 0 bases, there was a span of 13 bases. Looked up from germline, CDR1 is SGHRS and CDR2 is YFSETQ.

The chain joins TRBV4-2 to TRBJ1-2, with TRBD1 identical over 10 bases. The CDR3 spans 18 residues. The V segment lost 1 base and the J segment 4 bases; nucleotides outside the gene matches: 12. CDR1 and CDR2 (germline): LGHNA, YNFKEQ. In nucleotides, the CDR3 is TGTGCCAGCAGCCAAGGCGTCGGGACAGGGGTTGGTAGCTATGGCTACACCTTC. The encoded protein is CASSQGVGTGVGSYGYTF.

The V and J genes are TRBV6-5 and TRBJ1-2; possibly TRBD1 for D (6 bases). This CDR3 is 13 amino acids long. The ends were cut back, 6 bases at V and 13 bases at J, with 21 bases in the middle. From germline, CDR1 is MNHEY and CDR2 SVGAGI. As DNA, the CDR3 is TGTGCCAGCAGAAAACAGGGATTCTTTGGGCGCACCTTC. Translating gives CASRKQGFFGRTF.

For the CDR3, the DNA is TGTGCCTGGAGTGATGGGGGGATTAACTATGGCTACACCTTC. This codes for CAWSDGGINYGYTF. This chain uses TRBV30 with TRBJ1-2, with D maybe TRBD1 (5 bases). Per the germline V gene, CDR1 is GTSNPN and CDR2 is SVGIG (reference sequence). The CDR3 contains 14 residues. The V end was cut by 1 base, the J end by 1 base, with 10 bases between.

The chain joins TRBV9 to TRBJ1-3; D gene uncertain. V lost 4 bases, J lost 0 bases, and 14 bases lay in between. The V gene's germline CDR1 is SGDLS and CDR2 YYNGEE. The CDR3 extends over 16 amino acids. DNA of the CDR3: TGTGCCAGCAGCCCTCACGGAAGGAGCTCTGGAAACACCATATATTTT. Protein sequence: CASSPHGRSSGNTIYF.

The chain is built from TRBV14 and TRBJ2-7, with 10 bases that match TRBD2. From germline, CDR1 is SGHDN and CDR2 FVKESK. Unmatched junction bases numbered 13, after V lost 2 bases and J lost 0 bases. This CDR3 contains 19 residues. For the CDR3, the DNA is TGTGCCAGCAGCCAATATCGTCCGGGACTAGCGACCAGCTCCTACGAGCAGTACTTC. Translated: CASSQYRPGLATSSYEQYF. Full variable domain (remainder filled in from reference TRBV14 and TRBJ2-7): EAGVTQFPSHSVIEKGQTVTLRCDPISGHDNLYWYRRVMGKEIKFLLHFVKESKQDESGMPNNRFLAERTGGTYSTLKVQPAELEDSGVYFCASSQYRPGLATSSYEQYFGPGTRLTVT.

The chain's CDR3 is CASSLNPGGRNTEAFF. As DNA, the CDR3 is TGTGCCAGCAGCTTAAATCCTGGAGGGCGGAACACTGAAGCTTTCTTT. V is TRBV7-3 and J is TRBJ1-1; D unresolved. CDR1 is SGHTA, CDR2 FQGTGA, per germline. V was clipped by 1 base and J by 1 base, with 13 bases between them. The CDR3 covers 16 residues.

The V and J genes are TRBV2 and TRBJ1-1; 9 nucleotides align to TRBD1. J lost 3 bases, V lost 6 bases, and 2 bases had no gene match. CDR1 SNHLY and CDR2 FYNNEI come from the germline V gene. The CDR3 has 13 residues. CDR3 sequence (DNA): TGTGCCAGCAGGGACAGGGGTTACACTGAAGCTTTCTTT. It encodes CASRDRGYTEAFF.

The chain combines TRBV6-1 with TRBJ1-2; 9 bases align to TRBD1. V lost 2 bases to trimming and J lost 6 bases; unmatched junction nucleotides: 19. This CDR3 has 19 residues. Germline-derived CDR1 and CDR2 are MNHNS and SASEGT. Here the CDR3 DNA reads TGTGCCAGCAGTGAACAATTCTCCGGGACAGGGCCCTCGGTGGATGGCTACACCTTC. Its translation is CASSEQFSGTGPSVDGYTF.

The chain couples TRBV11-3 to TRBJ2-1, with D possibly being TRBD2 (5 bases). Trimming stripped 4 bases from V and 0 bases from J, with 7 bases between. CDR3 length: 14 residues. The germline V gene encodes CDR1 SGHNT and CDR2 YENEEA. CDR3 loop: CASSSRGSYNEQFF. For the CDR3, the DNA is TGTGCCAGCAGCTCACGGGGCTCCTACAATGAGCAGTTCTTC.

CDR3 protein: CASSQLQNTEAFF. CDR3 DNA: TGTGCCAGCAGCCAATTACAGAACACTGAAGCTTTCTTT. The gene calls are TRBV3-1 (or the pseudogene TRBV3-2) and TRBJ1-1; D remains unclear. This CDR3 has 13 amino acids. The V end lost 2 bases, the J end lost 1 base, and 5 bases lay between the germline ends. CDR1 and CDR2 from the germline V gene are LGHDT and YNNKEL (reference sequence).

The gene calls are TRBV19 and TRBJ1-1; TRBD1 is a possible D gene (6 bases). The CDR3 is 14 amino acids. V lost 6 bases and J lost 2, with 13 bases in between. Germline V gene sequence: CDR1 LNHDA, CDR2 SQIVND (reference sequence). The CDR3 DNA reads TGTGCCAGTAGGGTGGGACACCTTAACACTGAAGCTTTCTTT. The encoded protein is CASRVGHLNTEAFF. The entire variable domain, with the rest obtained from reference TRBV19 and TRBJ1-1, is as follows: DGGITQSPKYLFRKEGQNVTLSCEQNLNHDAMYWYRQDPGQGLRLIYYSQIVNDFQKGDIAEGYSVSREKKESFPLTVTSAQKNPTAFYLCASRVGHLNTEAFFGQGTRLTVV.

The V call is TRBV3-1 (or the pseudogene TRBV3-2), the J call TRBJ2-5, with TRBD2 matching over 9 bases. The length of the CDR3 is 16 residues. J gave up 4 bases and V 0 bases, and 6 bases lay outside the gene matches. Germline V gene data show CDR1 as LGHDT and CDR2 as YNNKEL (reference sequence). CDR3 coding DNA: TGTGCCAGCAGCCAAGAAGGGGGACTAGCTCTAGAGACCCAGTACTTC. It codes for CASSQEGGLALETQYF.

The chain carries TRBV28 and TRBJ1-1; the D is unclear. The CDR3 runs 11 residues. The germline V gene has CDR1 MDHEN and CDR2 SYDVKM. Trimming removed 3 bases from V and 8 bases from J, with 7 bases in between. The DNA for the CDR3 is TGTGCCAGCAGTTTCGTTCAGGAAGCTTTCTTT. It is translated as CASSFVQEAFF.